The clone carrying this T cell receptor beta chain was seen a handful of times. CDR3 size: 14 residues. The trim removed 0 bases at V and 6 bases at J, leaving 4 bases unmatched. Looked up from germline, CDR1 is DFQATT and CDR2 is SNEGSKA (reference sequence). TCRdb re-derived calls from the reads in MiXCR, one entry per CDR3 protein. The sample holds over 200,000 distinct CDR3 sequences; roughly 13% are singletons and the top ten take about 8.7%. This sample is drawn from a study of T cell repertoires in cytomegalovirus infection. This sequence was found in a human donor in good health (CMV status not recorded). Some clones in this sample may be carry-over from other donors' samples. The genes are TRBV20-1 and TRBJ2-3, with 9 bases aligning to TRBD2. Sequencing was carried out using PBMCs. CDR3: CSAREGGGADTQYF. The DNA for the CDR3 is TGCAGTGCTAGAGAGGGCGGGGGGGCCGATACGCAGTATTTT.